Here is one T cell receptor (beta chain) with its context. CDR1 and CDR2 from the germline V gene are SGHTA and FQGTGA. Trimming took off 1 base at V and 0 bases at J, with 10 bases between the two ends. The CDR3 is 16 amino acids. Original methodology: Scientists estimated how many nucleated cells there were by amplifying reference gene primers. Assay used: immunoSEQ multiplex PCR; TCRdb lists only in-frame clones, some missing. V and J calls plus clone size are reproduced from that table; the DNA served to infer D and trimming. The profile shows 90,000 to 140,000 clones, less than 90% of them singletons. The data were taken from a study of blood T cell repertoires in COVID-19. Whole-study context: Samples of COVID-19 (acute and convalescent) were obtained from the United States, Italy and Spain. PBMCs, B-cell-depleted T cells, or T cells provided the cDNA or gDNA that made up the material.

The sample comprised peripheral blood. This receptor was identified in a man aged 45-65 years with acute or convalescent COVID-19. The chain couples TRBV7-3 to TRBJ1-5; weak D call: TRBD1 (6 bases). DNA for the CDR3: TGTGCCAGCAGCTTAAGACAGGACCATAGCAATCAGCCCCAGCATTTT. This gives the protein CASSLRQDHSNQPQHF.